The 12 T cell receptor beta chains given below trace back to one sample, sequenced in a study of regulatory T cells in long-lasting Graves disease. Time point here: newly diagnosed GD, antithyroid drugs for less than 3 months. The TCR library was made from RNA that had been extracted from PBMCs in TRIzol. The TCR beta library used iRepertoire HTBI primers with Arm-PCR amplification of CDR3. TCRdb called the multiplex PCR reads again in MiXCR, with one record for every CDR3 protein. The table has about 440,000 distinct CDR3 sequences, 15% seen once. Another study also made use of these data, one on T cells in Graves' hyperthyroidism and ophthalmopathy.

The sample was peripheral blood mononuclear cells (PBMCs), taken at new diagnosis, from a patient treated with antithyroid drugs. These receptor sequences come from a woman aged 25 to 39 with Graves disease.

This clonotype appeared many times. This rearrangement joins TRBV28 to TRBJ1-2; D unclear. Germline CDR1 reads MDHEN; CDR2 reads SYDVKM. The V and J ends lost 6 bases and 7 bases respectively, with 9 bases between them. The CDR3 has 11 residues. The CDR3 DNA reads TGTGCCAGCAGCTCGGAAATTGGCTACACCTTC. Amino acids: CASSSEIGYTF.

This clonotype has at least ten counts. V and J are TRBV3-1 and TRBJ2-7; no firm D call. Germline assignment: CDR1 LGHDT and CDR2 YNNKEL (reference sequence). This CDR3 is 14 amino acids long. V was shortened by 4 bases and J by 2 bases, with 12 bases between the two germline ends. CDR3 sequence: CASSLATLPYEQYF. The CDR3 DNA is TGTGCCAGCAGCCTTGCTACATTGCCCTACGAGCAGTACTTC.

This clonotype was seen many times. This chain links TRBV9 with TRBJ2-1, with 14 bases lining up with TRBD2. Germline CDR1 is SGDLS and CDR2 is YYNGEE. The CDR3 covers 16 residues. J lost 6 bases, V lost 3 bases, and 5 bases had no gene match. The CDR3 here is CASSGGTSGSLNEQFF. The DNA for the CDR3 is TGTGCCAGCAGCGGAGGGACTAGCGGGAGTCTCAATGAGCAGTTCTTC. Full variable domain (missing parts from reference TRBV9 and TRBJ2-1): DSGVTQTPKHLITATGQRVTLRCSPRSGDLSVYWYQQSLDQGLQFLIQYYNGEERAKGNILERFSAQQFPDLHSELNLSSLELGDSALYFCASSGGTSGSLNEQFFGPGTRLTVL.

On this clonotype itself: A read error may be the cause here, since a much bigger clone is one base away. This chain uses TRBV6-1 with TRBJ2-7; D remains ambiguous. The CDR3 is made up of 17 amino acids. V was pared by 7 bases and J by 0 bases, with 22 bases between. CDR1 and CDR2 (germline): MNHNS, SASEGT. The CDR3 region is CASTKPLGSLSSYEQYF. Written as DNA, the CDR3 is TGTGCCAGCACTAAACCCCTTGGGTCTTTGAGCTCCTACGAGCAGTACTTC.

A word on this clonotype: This likely traces to a read error, being one base from a far larger clone. The genes are TRBV5-5 and TRBJ2-3, with D possibly TRBD1 on 6 matching bases. The CDR3 is 16 residues long. Germline CDR1 and CDR2: SGHKS and YYEKEE (reference sequence). This CDR3 is CASSRKTGPSTDTRYF. DNA of the CDR3: TGCGCCAGCAGCAGGAAGACAGGTCCCAGCACAGATACGCGGTATTTT.

This chain joins TRBV12-3 or TRBV12-4 and TRBJ1-5; D remains ambiguous. This CDR3 is built from 15 residues. Trimming took 4 bases from V and 1 from J, leaving 11 bases between them. The chain's CDR3 is CASSSMTGSNQPQHF. The CDR3 coding sequence is TGTGCCAGCAGTTCGATGACGGGAAGCAATCAGCCCCAGCATTTT.

The chain couples TRBV5-1 to TRBJ1-1, with D possibly TRBD1 on 6 matching bases. The germline V and J ends were trimmed by 0 bases and 5 bases, with 17 bases remaining between them. Germline V gene lookup returns CDR1 SGHRS and CDR2 YFSETQ. CDR3 length equals 16 residues. The CDR3 here is CASSLAFRGGKTEAFF. In nucleotides, the CDR3 is TGCGCCAGCAGCTTGGCGTTCAGGGGAGGGAAAACTGAAGCTTTCTTT. Together with reference TRBV5-1 and TRBJ1-1, the CDR3 gives the full variable domain: KAGVTQTPRYLIKTRGQQVTLSCSPISGHRSVSWYQQTPGQGLQFLFEYFSETQRNKGNFPGRFSGRQFSNSRSEMNVSTLELGDSALYLCASSLAFRGGKTEAFFGQGTRLTVV.

In its sample, this clonotype was seen many times. CDR3 in DNA: TGTGCCAGCAGTTTCCCCGGGACAGGGCTCACTGAAGCTTTCTTT. Protein sequence: CASSFPGTGLTEAFF. The rearrangement joins TRBV27 to TRBJ1-1; 9 nucleotides align to TRBD1. Germline V gives CDR1 MNHEY, CDR2 SMNVEV (reference sequence). This CDR3 comprises 15 residues. Germline trimming cut 3 bases from V and 4 bases from J; bases unmatched to any gene: 6.

The table lists this clonotype with a few counts. This chain joins TRBV9 and TRBJ2-7; the match to TRBD1 covers 8 bases. This CDR3 has 14 amino acids. Per germline, CDR1 SGDLS and CDR2 YYNGEE. V was pared by 4 bases and J by 4 bases, with 7 bases of the junction left unmatched. The CDR3 loop reads CASSPTGAGYEQYF. DNA for the CDR3: TGTGCCAGCAGCCCGACAGGGGCGGGATACGAGCAGTACTTC. Complete variable domain (other parts from reference TRBV9 and TRBJ2-7): DSGVTQTPKHLITATGQRVTLRCSPRSGDLSVYWYQQSLDQGLQFLIQYYNGEERAKGNILERFSAQQFPDLHSELNLSSLELGDSALYFCASSPTGAGYEQYFGPGTRLTVT.

The sample holds many counts of this clonotype. The V call is TRBV7-3, the J call TRBJ2-1, with TRBD2 matching 11 bases. Germline V CDR1 and CDR2: SGHTA, FQGTGA. V trimming: 3 bases; J trimming: 0 bases; junction bases outside the gene matches: 13. This CDR3 is built from 20 residues. The CDR3 DNA follows: TGTGCCAGCAGCTTCTACCCTGGACTAGCGGGCAATAGCTCCTACAATGAGCAGTTCTTC. Translating gives CASSFYPGLAGNSSYNEQFF.

In its sample, this clonotype was seen many times. The chain has TRBV29-1 and TRBJ2-3, with 9 bases lining up with TRBD2. The germline gives CDR1 SQVTM, CDR2 ANQGSEA. The trim removed 2 bases at V and 5 bases at J, leaving 8 bases unmatched. This CDR3 is 15 amino acids long. The CDR3 reads CSVERAGGFGDTQYF. The CDR3, as DNA: TGCAGCGTTGAAAGGGCGGGAGGGTTCGGAGATACGCAGTATTTT.

At least ten counts were recorded for this clonotype. The V call is TRBV9, the J call TRBJ2-1; 10 nucleotides match TRBD2. After removal of 2 bases from V and 12 bases from J, the junction contained 5 bases not matched to a gene. CDR3 length: 13 residues. Looked up from germline, CDR1 is SGDLS and CDR2 is YYNGEE. CDR3 DNA sequence: TGTGCCAGCAGCGTGTCTAGCGGGAGAGGGCAGTTCTTC. It yields the protein CASSVSSGRGQFF.